This record concerns one TCR beta chain sequence. Only a few counts were recorded for this clone. The antigen this receptor binds is unknown. Base-call qualities are not available, and no considerably larger clone is one nucleotide away. This sample was included in a study of control samples from healthy donors and cancer patients (dated by TCRdb to 2020 to 2022). Library method: the immunoSEQ multiplex PCR assay. Held by TCRdb, this immuneACCESS table contains in-frame sequences only and omits some clones. Under half of the omission traces to an unresolved V gene where checked; the cause of the rest is unknown. This sample comprises 15,000 to 20,000 clones, approximately 90% of them detected only once. The ten largest make up about 9% of the sample. Relative to germline, V is 11 bases shorter and J is 9 bases shorter, with 26 bases between their ends. The germline V gene supplies CDR1 MNHEY and CDR2 SVGAGI. The CDR3 starts with the cysteine, ends with the phenylalanine, and has 15 residues. Of all the DNA, just the CDR3 is kept, 45 bases in frame from base 1.

The sequence was obtained from a woman aged 55-75 years with head and neck cancer. Specimen: PBMCs. The chain employs TRBV6-5 and TRBJ2-1, and TRBD1 may be the D gene, going by 6 matching bases. This receptor carries the CDR3 CASAPGPGERGEQFF. The DNA is TGTGCCTCAGCTCCGGGACCAGGGGAGCGAGGTGAGCAGTTCTTC.